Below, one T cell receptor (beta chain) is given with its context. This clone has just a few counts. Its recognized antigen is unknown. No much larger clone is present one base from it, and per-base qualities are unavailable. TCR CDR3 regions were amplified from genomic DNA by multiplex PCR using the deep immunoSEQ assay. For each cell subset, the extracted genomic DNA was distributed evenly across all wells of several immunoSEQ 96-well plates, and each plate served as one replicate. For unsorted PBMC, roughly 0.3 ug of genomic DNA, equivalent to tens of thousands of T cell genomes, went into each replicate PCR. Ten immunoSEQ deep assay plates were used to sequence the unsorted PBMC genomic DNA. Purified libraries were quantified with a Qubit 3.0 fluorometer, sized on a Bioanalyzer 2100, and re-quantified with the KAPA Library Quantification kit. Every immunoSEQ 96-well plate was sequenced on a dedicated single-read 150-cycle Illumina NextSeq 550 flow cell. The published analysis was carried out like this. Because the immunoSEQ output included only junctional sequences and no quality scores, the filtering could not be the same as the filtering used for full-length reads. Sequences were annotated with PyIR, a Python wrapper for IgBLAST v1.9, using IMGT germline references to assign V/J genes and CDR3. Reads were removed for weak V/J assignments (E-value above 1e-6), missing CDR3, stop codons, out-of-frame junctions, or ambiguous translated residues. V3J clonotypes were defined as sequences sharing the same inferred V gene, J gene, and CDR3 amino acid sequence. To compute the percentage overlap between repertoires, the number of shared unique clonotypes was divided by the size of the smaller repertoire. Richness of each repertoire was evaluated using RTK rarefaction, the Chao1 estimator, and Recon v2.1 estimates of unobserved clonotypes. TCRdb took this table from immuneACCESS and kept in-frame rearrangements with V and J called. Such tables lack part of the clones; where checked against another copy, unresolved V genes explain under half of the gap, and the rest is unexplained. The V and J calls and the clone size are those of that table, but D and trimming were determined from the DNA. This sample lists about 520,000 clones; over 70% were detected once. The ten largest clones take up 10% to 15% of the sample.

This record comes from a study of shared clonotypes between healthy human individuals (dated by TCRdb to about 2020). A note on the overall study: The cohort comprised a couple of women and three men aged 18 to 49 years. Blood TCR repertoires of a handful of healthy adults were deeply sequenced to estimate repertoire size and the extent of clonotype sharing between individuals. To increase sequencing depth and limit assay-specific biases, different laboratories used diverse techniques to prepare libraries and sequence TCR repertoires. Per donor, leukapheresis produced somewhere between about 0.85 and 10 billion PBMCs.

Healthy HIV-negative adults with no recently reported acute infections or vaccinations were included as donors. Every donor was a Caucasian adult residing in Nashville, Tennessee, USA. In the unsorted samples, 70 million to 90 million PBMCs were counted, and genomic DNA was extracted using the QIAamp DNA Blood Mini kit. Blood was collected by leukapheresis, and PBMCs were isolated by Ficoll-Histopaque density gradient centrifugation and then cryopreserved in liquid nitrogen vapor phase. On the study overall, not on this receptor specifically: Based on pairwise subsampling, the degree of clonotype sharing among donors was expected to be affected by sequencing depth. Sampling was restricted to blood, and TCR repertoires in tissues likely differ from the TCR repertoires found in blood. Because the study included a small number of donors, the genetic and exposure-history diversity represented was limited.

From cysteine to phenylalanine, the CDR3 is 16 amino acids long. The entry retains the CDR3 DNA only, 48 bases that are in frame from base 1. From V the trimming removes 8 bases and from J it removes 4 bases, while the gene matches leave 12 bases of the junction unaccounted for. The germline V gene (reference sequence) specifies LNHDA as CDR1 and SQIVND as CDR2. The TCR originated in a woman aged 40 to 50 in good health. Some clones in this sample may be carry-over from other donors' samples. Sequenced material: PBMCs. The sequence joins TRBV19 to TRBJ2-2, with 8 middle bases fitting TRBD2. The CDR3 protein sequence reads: CASVGGGTPFTGELFF. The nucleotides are TGTGCCAGTGTCGGCGGGGGGACACCTTTCACCGGGGAGCTGTTTTTT.